The next 24 T cell receptor beta chains were all read from a single sample in a study of T cell responses to AZD1222 COVID-19 vaccine. Method: immunoSEQ multiplex PCR; TCRdb's copy keeps in-frame clones and lacks some. The table lists approximately 100,000 clones, roughly 85% of them singletons. The sequences come from peripheral blood, collected 28 days after the second AZD1222 dose. The source is an adult who received the AZD1222 COVID-19 vaccine.

This clone was recorded only once. This chain uses TRBV5-1 with TRBJ2-3, with 7 positions matching TRBD2. The trim removed 4 bases at V and 1 base at J, leaving 6 bases unmatched. CDR1 SGHRS and CDR2 YFSETQ come from the germline V gene. This CDR3 has 15 amino acids. The CDR3 DNA follows: TGCGCCAGCAGCACCGCGGGGGATCGCACAGATACGCAGTATTTT. Its translation: CASSTAGDRTDTQYF.

The chain recombines TRBV30 with TRBJ1-2, with D unclear. The V and J ends lost 0 bases and 0 bases respectively, with 8 bases between them. The length of the CDR3 is 14 residues. The germline gives CDR1 GTSNPN, CDR2 SVGIG (reference sequence). The CDR3 DNA reads as TGTGCCTGGAGTGTACAGTCTTCTAACTATGGCTACACCTTC. Translated, it gives CAWSVQSSNYGYTF.

This chain joins TRBV5-4 and TRBJ2-7, with TRBD1 identical over 9 bases. Trimming removed 4 bases from V and 2 bases from J; junction bases left unmatched: 4. Looked up from germline, CDR1 is SGHNT and CDR2 is YYREEE (reference sequence). The length of the CDR3 is 14 residues. The CDR3 DNA reads as TGTGCCAGCAGCATCGGACAGGGGACCTACGAGCAGTACTTC. The encoded protein is CASSIGQGTYEQYF.

This rearrangement joins TRBV30 to TRBJ2-1, with TRBD2 matching over 12 bases. Per the germline V gene, CDR1 is GTSNPN and CDR2 is SVGIG (reference sequence). Germline trimming cut 5 bases from V and 6 bases from J; bases unmatched to any gene: 8. The CDR3 spans 15 residues. DNA of the CDR3: TGTGCCTGGGATCCGACTAGCGGGAGAGTCAATGAGCAGTTCTTC. Its protein product is CAWDPTSGRVNEQFF.

V usage is TRBV7-9 and J usage is TRBJ2-6, with D perhaps TRBD2 (5 bases). Germline V gene data show CDR1 as SEHNR and CDR2 as FQNEAQ (reference sequence). With 2 bases removed from V and 8 bases from J, the gap between germline ends came to 7 bases. The CDR3 is 13 amino acids. CDR3 DNA: TGTGCCAGCAGCTTACCCGGGACCAACGTCCTGACTTTC. It encodes CASSLPGTNVLTF. Variable domain in full (rest from reference TRBV7-9 and TRBJ2-6): DTGVSQNPRHKITKRGQNVTFRCDPISEHNRLYWYRQTLGQGPEFLTYFQNEAQLEKSRLLSDRFSAERPKGSFSTLEIQRTEQGDSAMYLCASSLPGTNVLTFGAGSRLTVL.

The genes are TRBV5-4 and TRBJ1-4; D not resolved. Per germline, CDR1 SGHNT and CDR2 YYREEE (reference sequence). The CDR3 extends over 14 amino acids. V was clipped by 6 bases and J by 4 bases, with 13 bases between them. The CDR3 spells CASTVERNNEKLFF. Written as DNA, the CDR3 is TGTGCCAGCACCGTGGAGAGGAATAATGAAAAACTGTTTTTT.

The chain recombines TRBV28 with TRBJ2-1; 10 bases line up with TRBD2. Germline loops: CDR1 MDHEN, CDR2 SYDVKM. Unmatched junction bases numbered 3, after V lost 3 bases and J lost 4 bases. The CDR3 runs 15 residues. In DNA form, the CDR3 reads TGTGCCAGCAGTTTTCTAGCGGGAGAGTACAATGAGCAGTTCTTC. It translates to CASSFLAGEYNEQFF.

The gene calls are TRBV10-2 and TRBJ1-2; no clear D gene. CDR1 WSHSY and CDR2 SAAADI come from the germline V gene. V lost 5 bases, J lost 2 bases, and 12 bases lay in between. The CDR3 has 14 residues. CDR3 residues: CASSPARANYGYTF. CDR3 coding DNA: TGCGCCAGCAGTCCCGCGCGGGCCAACTATGGCTACACCTTC.

The chain recombines TRBV9 with TRBJ2-2; 9 bases line up with TRBD1. The V segment lost 4 bases and the J segment 3 bases; nucleotides outside the gene matches: 7. From germline, CDR1 is SGDLS and CDR2 YYNGEE. This CDR3 is 16 amino acids long. The DNA of the CDR3 is TGTGCCAGCAGCTTCTCCGGGACAGGGTACACCGGGGAGCTGTTTTTT. Translated: CASSFSGTGYTGELFF.

The chain has TRBV7-2 and TRBJ1-2; 7 nucleotides agree with TRBD1. The CDR3 contains 17 residues. V lost 3 bases and J lost 2; bases outside the gene matches: 12. The V gene's germline CDR1 is SGHTA and CDR2 FQGNSA. CDR3 in amino acids: CASSFMGRQGRNYGYTF. CDR3 bases: TGTGCCAGCAGCTTTATGGGGAGACAGGGAAGGAACTATGGCTACACCTTC.

The chain joins TRBV6-5 to TRBJ2-7, with no clear D. CDR3 length equals 15 residues. Germline V CDR1 and CDR2: MNHEY, SVGAGI. Trimming cost V 6 bases and J 0 bases, with 15 bases left between them. The DNA of the CDR3 is TGTGCCAGCAGGGGGATGGGGTCCTCCTCCTACGAGCAGTACTTC. Translating it yields CASRGMGSSSYEQYF.

The chain joins TRBV28 to TRBJ1-2; weak D call: TRBD1 (6 bases). V gave up 8 bases and J gave up 7 bases, with 14 bases separating them. Looked up from germline, CDR1 is MDHEN and CDR2 is SYDVKM. This CDR3 has 12 residues. The CDR3 DNA follows: TGTGCCAGCGTACAGGGATTTGGTGGCTACACCTTC. This sequence encodes CASVQGFGGYTF.

The chain combines TRBV19 with TRBJ1-3, with 7 bases identical to TRBD1. CDR3 length equals 14 residues. From germline, CDR1 is LNHDA and CDR2 SQIVND (reference sequence). V trimming: 5 bases; J trimming: 2 bases; junction bases outside the gene matches: 3. The CDR3 sequence: CASSRDSPGNTIYF. The CDR3 nucleotides are TGTGCCAGTAGTCGGGACAGCCCTGGAAACACCATATATTTT.

This chain connects TRBV19 to TRBJ1-1; 10 bases are shared with TRBD1. V lost 3 bases to trimming and J lost 1 base; unmatched junction nucleotides: 5. Germline V gene sequence: CDR1 LNHDA, CDR2 SQIVND (reference sequence). The CDR3 is made up of 16 amino acids. DNA for the CDR3: TGTGCCAGTAGTATCAGGACAGGGGGAGGGAACACTGAAGCTTTCTTT. Its translation is CASSIRTGGGNTEAFF.

The rearrangement joins TRBV6-2 or TRBV6-3 to TRBJ2-1, with D perhaps given as TRBD1 or TRBD2 (5 bases each). CDR3 length: 14 residues. The germline gives CDR1 MNHEY, CDR2 SVGEGT. The V end was cut by 4 bases, the J end by 7 bases, with 14 bases between. This CDR3 is CASSFRAGRNEQFF. The CDR3 region has the DNA TGTGCCAGCAGTTTTAGAGCAGGGAGAAATGAGCAGTTCTTC.

The J gene is TRBJ2-3, the V gene TRBV2, with 9 bases fitting TRBD2. V lost 8 bases to trimming and J lost 3 bases; unmatched junction nucleotides: 9. CDR3 length: 15 amino acids. In germline, CDR1 is SNHLY, CDR2 FYNNEI. The CDR3 nucleotides read TGTGCCAGCCCGGGGTTAGCGGGAGATACAGATACGCAGTATTTT. This encodes CASPGLAGDTDTQYF.

The V and J genes are TRBV11-2 and TRBJ2-7; no definite D call. V dropped 1 base and J dropped 3 bases, with 4 bases sitting between them. This CDR3 contains 12 residues. In germline, CDR1 is SGHAT, CDR2 FQNNGV. The CDR3: CASSLGLYEQYF. The CDR3 nucleotides are TGTGCCAGCAGCTTAGGGCTCTACGAGCAGTACTTC. Supplemented by reference TRBV11-2 and TRBJ2-7, the full variable domain reads EAGVAQSPRYKIIEKRQSVAFWCNPISGHATLYWYQQILGQGPKLLIQFQNNGVVDDSQLPKDRFSAERLKGVDSTLKIQPAKLEDSAVYLCASSLGLYEQYFGPGTRLTVT.

The chain combines TRBV28 with TRBJ1-5; unclear D gene. The CDR3 has 15 residues. The V and J ends lost 6 bases and 3 bases respectively, with 15 bases between them. Germline CDR1 reads MDHEN; CDR2 reads SYDVKM. The CDR3 loop is CASSRRDTYNQPQHF. The CDR3 DNA sequence: TGTGCCAGCAGCCGCCGGGATACGTACAATCAGCCCCAGCATTTT.

The J gene is TRBJ1-3, the V gene TRBV4-3; D remains ambiguous. With 4 bases removed from V and 1 base from J, the gap between germline ends came to 11 bases. CDR1 and CDR2 from the germline V gene are LGHNA and YSLEER. The CDR3 is 15 amino acids. The CDR3 region is CASSPEITSGNTIYF. For the CDR3, the DNA is TGCGCCAGCAGCCCAGAGATTACATCTGGAAACACCATATATTTT.

In DNA form, the CDR3 reads TGTGCCAGCAGTATAGGGGGCGGGCTTGGCTACACCTTC. Translated: CASSIGGGLGYTF. V is TRBV2 and J is TRBJ1-2; 7 nucleotides align to TRBD1. Germline V lookup: CDR1 SNHLY, CDR2 FYNNEI. The trim removed 5 bases at V and 7 bases at J, leaving 7 bases unmatched. The CDR3 runs 13 residues.

The rearrangement uses TRBV5-1 and TRBJ2-3; a weak D match, TRBD2 (6 bases). The germline V gene has CDR1 SGHRS and CDR2 YFSETQ. This CDR3 region has 16 residues. Trimming left V 2 bases short and J 6 bases short, with 19 bases between. In DNA form, the CDR3 reads TGCGCCAGCAGCTTCGGGGGAGAAAGGTTTTTGGATACGCAGTATTTT. Its translation is CASSFGGERFLDTQYF.

The CDR3 sequence: CASSTPVGGYTF. The CDR3 bases are TGTGCCAGCAGTACACCGGTGGGAGGCTACACCTTC. The chain recombines TRBV28 with TRBJ1-2, with unresolved D. Germline V gene data show CDR1 as MDHEN and CDR2 as SYDVKM. The CDR3 is made up of 12 amino acids. V was trimmed by 5 bases and J by 8 bases, leaving 12 bases between them.

This chain uses TRBV19 with TRBJ1-1; no definite D call. Germline loops: CDR1 LNHDA, CDR2 SQIVND (reference sequence). The V end was cut by 5 bases, the J end by 1 base, with 17 bases between. This CDR3 has 16 residues. The CDR3 loop is CASSAPRVPPNTEAFF. In DNA form, the CDR3 reads TGTGCCAGTAGTGCCCCCAGAGTCCCCCCGAACACTGAAGCTTTCTTT. The complete variable domain, with remaining parts taken from reference TRBV19 and TRBJ1-1, reads DGGITQSPKYLFRKEGQNVTLSCEQNLNHDAMYWYRQDPGQGLRLIYYSQIVNDFQKGDIAEGYSVSREKKESFPLTVTSAQKNPTAFYLCASSAPRVPPNTEAFFGQGTRLTVV.

There are a few counts of this clone. The rearrangement joins TRBV4-3 to TRBJ1-2; weak D call: TRBD1 (6 bases). Germline CDR1 and CDR2: LGHNA and YSLEER. This CDR3 is built from 16 residues. V was shortened by 1 base and J by 2 bases, with 14 bases between the two germline ends. The CDR3 reads CASSQGTGFANYGYTF. Written as DNA, the CDR3 is TGCGCCAGCAGCCAAGGCACAGGGTTCGCGAACTATGGCTACACCTTC.